The entry below describes one T cell receptor beta chain. In the original analysis: The assay estimated nucleated cells by amplifying reference gene primers. Using immunoSEQ multiplex PCR, the repertoire was profiled, and TCRdb retains in-frame clones only, with some absent. V and J calls and clone size are those listed in that table; D and trimming were worked out from the DNA. Of under 65,000 clones detected, 75% to 95% appear once; the ten largest clones hold 15% to 20%. This sample was taken from a study of blood T cell repertoires in COVID-19. Study context: Acute and convalescent COVID-19 specimens originated in the United States, Italy and Spain. Sources were T cells, B-cell-depleted T cells, or PBMCs; the material itself was cDNA or gDNA.

The junction had 7 bases not matched to a gene; V was cut back by 3 bases and J by 6 bases. Germline V gene data show CDR1 as SGHTA and CDR2 as FQGTGA. CDR3 length equals 14 residues. The chain employs TRBV7-3 and TRBJ2-7, with 8 bases lining up with TRBD1. The source is a man older than 75 with acute or convalescent COVID-19. What was sequenced was peripheral blood. As DNA, the CDR3 is TGTGCCAGCAGCTTGGGACAGGTCCAATCCGAGCAGTACTTC. It translates to CASSLGQVQSEQYF.